Shown below are 27 T cell receptor beta chains from a single sample sequenced in a study of T-cell reconstitution after alpha-beta-depleted transplantation in children. TCRbeta library preparation incorporated unique molecular identifiers. TCRdb re-analysed the PCR reads in MiXCR, keeping a single row per CDR3 protein. The repertoire includes 400,000 to 500,000 distinct CDR3 sequences, roughly 10% of them detected once, and roughly 6% sits in the top ten. The sequencing here drew on PBMCs from the stem cell graft donor, taken from the stem cell graft. These receptors were obtained from a human donor who donated a stem cell graft to a child with acute myeloid leukemia.

This clonotype showed up just a few times. This chain joins TRBV7-2 and TRBJ2-3; unclear D gene. Per the germline V gene, CDR1 is SGHTA and CDR2 is FQGNSA. The CDR3 runs to 14 residues. Trimming removed 4 bases from V and 2 bases from J, with 10 bases in between. For the CDR3, the DNA is TGTGCCAGCAGCTCGAGATCCACCACAGATACGCAGTATTTT. Translating it yields CASSSRSTTDTQYF.

CDR3 loop: CASTLRGVGQPQHF. CDR3 nucleotides: TGTGCCAGCACTCTACGAGGAGTAGGTCAGCCCCAGCATTTT. The chain combines TRBV12-3 or TRBV12-4 with TRBJ1-5; no reliable D call. V lost 7 bases and J 6 bases, leaving 16 bases between the germline ends. This CDR3 contains 14 residues.

This clonotype was recorded many times. CDR3 region: CASSLTSGGTRLGTQYF. The CDR3 DNA reads TGTGCCAGCAGCCTGACTAGCGGGGGGACTCGGTTAGGTACGCAGTATTTT. The chain carries TRBV7-2 and TRBJ2-3; 13 bases are shared with TRBD2. This CDR3 region has 17 residues. Losses at the gene ends were 5 bases for V and 8 bases for J; bases not matched to a gene: 13. Germline lookup yields CDR1 SGHTA and CDR2 FQGNSA.

This clonotype was observed at least ten times. The J gene is TRBJ1-2, the V gene TRBV4-2, with TRBD1 matching over 9 bases. Germline CDR1 and CDR2: LGHNA and YNFKEQ. The trim removed 0 bases at V and 7 bases at J, leaving 6 bases unmatched. The CDR3 loop spans 15 amino acids. DNA for the CDR3: TGTGCCAGCAGCCAAGATTCACAGGGGGCAGGTGGCTACACCTTC. This encodes CASSQDSQGAGGYTF.

This clonotype was picked up many times. This chain connects TRBV5-1 to TRBJ1-1; D is unclear. This CDR3 has 15 amino acids. Trimming took 0 bases from V and 1 from J, leaving 10 bases between them. Germline V gene sequence: CDR1 SGHRS, CDR2 YFSETQ. This chain's CDR3 is CASSLGVHGNTEAFF. DNA of the CDR3: TGCGCCAGCAGCTTGGGGGTACATGGGAACACTGAAGCTTTCTTT.

V is TRBV7-2 and J is TRBJ2-3, with 12 bases aligning to TRBD2. Looked up from germline, CDR1 is SGHTA and CDR2 is FQGNSA. The CDR3 covers 17 residues. Trimming took 6 bases from V and 7 from J; bases not matched to a gene: 14. In nucleotides, the CDR3 is TGTGCCAGCAGTTCCGGGACTAGCGGGTCCTACACGTATACGCAGTATTTT. The encoded protein is CASSSGTSGSYTYTQYF.

This clonotype was recorded at least ten times. V and J are TRBV5-5 and TRBJ2-6; 8 bases align to TRBD1. The CDR3 runs 15 residues. Germline trimming cut 5 bases from V and 2 bases from J; bases unmatched to any gene: 3. CDR1 and CDR2 (germline): SGHKS, YYEKEE (reference sequence). The CDR3 DNA follows: TGTGCCAGCAGAACACAGGGGGCTGGGGCCAACGTCCTGACTTTC. Translation gives CASRTQGAGANVLTF.

In this sample, this clonotype turned up many times. The V call is TRBV3-1, the J call TRBJ1-1; the D is unclear. V lost 3 bases and J 1 base, leaving 6 bases between the germline ends. The germline gives CDR1 LGHDT, CDR2 YNNKEL (reference sequence). This CDR3 has 13 residues. The CDR3 DNA follows: TGTGCCAGCAGCCAGCTTAGGAACACTGAAGCTTTCTTT. Protein: CASSQLRNTEAFF.

This chain joins TRBV9 and TRBJ1-2; no clear D. Germline CDR1 and CDR2: SGDLS and YYNGEE. This CDR3 comprises 12 residues. V was cut by 1 base and J by 14 bases, with 15 bases left in between. The CDR3 loop reads CASSVNGGGATF. The DNA for the CDR3 is TGTGCCAGCAGCGTAAACGGAGGCGGTGCTACCTTC. Supplemented by reference TRBV9 and TRBJ1-2, the full variable domain reads DSGVTQTPKHLITATGQRVTLRCSPRSGDLSVYWYQQSLDQGLQFLIQYYNGEERAKGNILERFSAQQFPDLHSELNLSSLELGDSALYFCASSVNGGGATFGSGTRLTVV.

The chain employs TRBV5-1 and TRBJ1-2; D is uncertain. Looked up from germline, CDR1 is SGHRS and CDR2 is YFSETQ. The CDR3 sequence is 15 residues long. V was clipped by 1 base and J by 0 bases, with 10 bases between them. Here the CDR3 reads CASSLTALANYGYTF. The CDR3 bases are TGCGCCAGCAGCTTGACAGCGTTAGCTAACTATGGCTACACCTTC. Based on the CDR3 plus reference TRBV5-1 and TRBJ1-2, the full variable domain is KAGVTQTPRYLIKTRGQQVTLSCSPISGHRSVSWYQQTPGQGLQFLFEYFSETQRNKGNFPGRFSGRQFSNSRSEMNVSTLELGDSALYLCASSLTALANYGYTFGSGTRLTVV.

This clonotype has at least ten counts. V is TRBV11-2 and J is TRBJ2-2, with D perhaps matching TRBD2 (6 bases). CDR1 is SGHAT, CDR2 FQNNGV, per germline. V lost 5 bases and J 1 base, leaving 11 bases between the germline ends. The CDR3 length is 15 residues. The chain's CDR3 is CASSPRRGNTGELFF. CDR3 DNA: TGTGCCAGCAGCCCCAGGAGGGGGAACACCGGGGAGCTGTTTTTT.

The V gene is TRBV12-3 or TRBV12-4, the J gene TRBJ2-5; D is possibly TRBD1 (5 bases). The CDR3 loop spans 13 amino acids. V was trimmed by 5 bases and J by 5 bases, leaving 12 bases between them. The CDR3 sequence is CASSGHPGETQYF. For the CDR3, the DNA is TGTGCCAGCAGTGGCCACCCAGGGGAGACCCAGTACTTC.

This clonotype appeared a few times. This chain joins TRBV29-1 and TRBJ1-3; D unresolved. Germline V lookup: CDR1 SQVTM, CDR2 ANQGSEA. V lost 7 bases and J 0 bases, leaving 10 bases between the germline ends. There are 13 residues in the CDR3. In DNA, the CDR3 is TGCAGCGCCAGGACGTTCTCTGGAAACACCATATATTTT. This sequence encodes CSARTFSGNTIYF.

The chain combines TRBV12-3 or TRBV12-4 with TRBJ1-1; tentative D call: TRBD1 (5 bases). The V and J ends lost 6 bases and 0 bases respectively, with 11 bases between them. The length of the CDR3 is 14 residues. The DNA of the CDR3 is TGTGCCAGCAGATCGCAGACAGTGAACACTGAAGCTTTCTTT. Translation: CASRSQTVNTEAFF.

V and J are TRBV5-1 and TRBJ2-5; unclear D gene. The germline V and J ends were trimmed by 0 bases and 5 bases, with 5 bases remaining between them. The CDR3 has 12 amino acids. CDR1 SGHRS and CDR2 YFSETQ come from the germline V gene. DNA for the CDR3: TGCGCCAGCAGCTTGGACACCGAGACCCAGTACTTC. Residues: CASSLDTETQYF.

The genes are TRBV6-1 and TRBJ1-5, with 7 bases identical to TRBD1. V was pared by 5 bases and J by 3 bases, with 13 bases of the junction left unmatched. Germline V gives CDR1 MNHNS, CDR2 SASEGT. This CDR3 spans 17 amino acids. The CDR3 here is CASSQRGTEFLNQPQHF. In DNA form, the CDR3 reads TGTGCCAGCAGTCAGAGGGGGACAGAATTTCTCAATCAGCCCCAGCATTTT.

The J gene is TRBJ1-4, the V gene TRBV12-3 or TRBV12-4, with TRBD1 matching over 7 bases. V was clipped by 1 base and J by 8 bases; unmatched bases: 4. This CDR3 has 14 residues. The CDR3 region has the DNA TGTGCCAGCAGTTTAGGTCAGGGGGACGAAAAACTGTTTTTT. It translates to CASSLGQGDEKLFF.

This clonotype has only a few counts. The chain couples TRBV15 to TRBJ1-4, with 7 bases fitting TRBD1. This CDR3 has 15 residues. With 0 bases clipped from V and 7 bases from J, the junction kept 5 bases outside the gene matches. Germline V gene sequence: CDR1 LNHNV, CDR2 YYDKDF (reference sequence). As DNA, the CDR3 is TGTGCCACCAGCAGAGAGGGAGGGGGCGGTGAAAAACTGTTTTTT. Protein product: CATSREGGGGEKLFF.

This clonotype was observed at least ten times. The chain employs TRBV6-2 or TRBV6-3 and TRBJ2-1; maybe TRBD2 (7 bases). The CDR3 is 14 amino acids. CDR1 is MNHEY and CDR2 is SVGEGT in the germline V gene. The V end lost 10 bases, the J end lost 7 bases, and 20 bases lay between the germline ends. The CDR3 DNA follows: TGTGCCACCTCAGAGCCGGGGGGCAGAAATGAGCAGTTCTTC. Amino acids: CATSEPGGRNEQFF.

This clonotype was observed a few times. The chain has TRBV20-1 and TRBJ1-2; D gene ambiguous. Germline CDR1 reads DFQATT; CDR2 reads SNEGSKA (reference sequence). The CDR3 is 13 residues long. V dropped 7 bases and J dropped 4 bases, with 16 bases sitting between them. CDR3 DNA: TGCAGTGTTGTGCGGGGTGAAGGCTATGGCTACACCTTC. Its translation: CSVVRGEGYGYTF.

This chain uses TRBV15 with TRBJ2-5; D gene uncertain. Looked up from germline, CDR1 is LNHNV and CDR2 is YYDKDF (reference sequence). CDR3 length: 15 amino acids. Deletions cut 0 bases from V and 0 bases from J, with 8 bases between. CDR3 protein: CATSREGAYQETQYF. The CDR3 DNA is TGTGCCACCAGCAGAGAAGGAGCGTACCAAGAGACCCAGTACTTC.

This clonotype was seen more than once but under ten times. V gene TRBV12-3 or TRBV12-4 combines with J gene TRBJ2-5, with TRBD1 as a possible D gene (5 bases). The CDR3 is 13 amino acids. The V and J ends lost 7 bases and 2 bases respectively, with 11 bases between them. The CDR3 sequence is CASTETEQETQYF. The CDR3 coding sequence is TGTGCCAGCACCGAGACAGAGCAAGAGACCCAGTACTTC.

CDR3 coding DNA: TGTGCCAGCAGCCACGCGGGGTCAACTAATGAAAAACTGTTTTTT. Translated, it gives CASSHAGSTNEKLFF. The J gene is TRBJ1-4, the V gene TRBV7-9; no clear D. The CDR3 is 15 amino acids. Germline V gene lookup returns CDR1 SEHNR and CDR2 FQNEAQ (reference sequence). The V gene lost 5 bases and the J gene lost 0 bases, with 10 bases spanning the gap.

This clonotype appeared a few times. This chain connects TRBV20-1 to TRBJ1-5; D is perhaps TRBD1 (5 bases). Trimming removed 6 bases from V and 0 bases from J, with 18 bases in between. Per germline, CDR1 DFQATT and CDR2 SNEGSKA (reference sequence). The CDR3 length is 16 residues. CDR3 DNA: TGCAGTGCCCTTCCGGGACGCACCGATAGCAATCAGCCCCAGCATTTT. Its translation is CSALPGRTDSNQPQHF.

The chain uses TRBV2 and TRBJ2-2, with a tentative D call TRBD2 (6 bases). CDR3 length equals 16 residues. Germline CDR1 reads SNHLY; CDR2 reads FYNNEI. The ends were cut back, 6 bases at V and 1 base at J, with 15 bases in the middle. CDR3 bases: TGTGCCAGCAGGGGAAGACTAGTGAGGAACACCGGGGAGCTGTTTTTT. Its protein is CASRGRLVRNTGELFF.

This chain uses TRBV7-9 with TRBJ2-5; D might be TRBD1 (6 bases). Germline lookup yields CDR1 SEHNR and CDR2 FQNEAQ (reference sequence). Trimming left V 0 bases short and J 1 base short, with 15 bases between. The CDR3 sequence is 17 residues long. CDR3 sequence reads: CASSLAPTGWPQETQYF. DNA for the CDR3: TGTGCCAGCAGCTTAGCGCCCACAGGGTGGCCCCAAGAGACCCAGTACTTC.

The chain carries TRBV15 and TRBJ2-1; D is unclear. There are 14 residues in the CDR3. Germline V gives CDR1 LNHNV, CDR2 YYDKDF (reference sequence). Trimming took off 2 bases at V and 9 bases at J, with 14 bases between the two ends. CDR3 residues: CATSRNIVPSEQFF. In DNA, the CDR3 is TGTGCCACCAGCAGAAACATAGTTCCGAGTGAGCAGTTCTTC.